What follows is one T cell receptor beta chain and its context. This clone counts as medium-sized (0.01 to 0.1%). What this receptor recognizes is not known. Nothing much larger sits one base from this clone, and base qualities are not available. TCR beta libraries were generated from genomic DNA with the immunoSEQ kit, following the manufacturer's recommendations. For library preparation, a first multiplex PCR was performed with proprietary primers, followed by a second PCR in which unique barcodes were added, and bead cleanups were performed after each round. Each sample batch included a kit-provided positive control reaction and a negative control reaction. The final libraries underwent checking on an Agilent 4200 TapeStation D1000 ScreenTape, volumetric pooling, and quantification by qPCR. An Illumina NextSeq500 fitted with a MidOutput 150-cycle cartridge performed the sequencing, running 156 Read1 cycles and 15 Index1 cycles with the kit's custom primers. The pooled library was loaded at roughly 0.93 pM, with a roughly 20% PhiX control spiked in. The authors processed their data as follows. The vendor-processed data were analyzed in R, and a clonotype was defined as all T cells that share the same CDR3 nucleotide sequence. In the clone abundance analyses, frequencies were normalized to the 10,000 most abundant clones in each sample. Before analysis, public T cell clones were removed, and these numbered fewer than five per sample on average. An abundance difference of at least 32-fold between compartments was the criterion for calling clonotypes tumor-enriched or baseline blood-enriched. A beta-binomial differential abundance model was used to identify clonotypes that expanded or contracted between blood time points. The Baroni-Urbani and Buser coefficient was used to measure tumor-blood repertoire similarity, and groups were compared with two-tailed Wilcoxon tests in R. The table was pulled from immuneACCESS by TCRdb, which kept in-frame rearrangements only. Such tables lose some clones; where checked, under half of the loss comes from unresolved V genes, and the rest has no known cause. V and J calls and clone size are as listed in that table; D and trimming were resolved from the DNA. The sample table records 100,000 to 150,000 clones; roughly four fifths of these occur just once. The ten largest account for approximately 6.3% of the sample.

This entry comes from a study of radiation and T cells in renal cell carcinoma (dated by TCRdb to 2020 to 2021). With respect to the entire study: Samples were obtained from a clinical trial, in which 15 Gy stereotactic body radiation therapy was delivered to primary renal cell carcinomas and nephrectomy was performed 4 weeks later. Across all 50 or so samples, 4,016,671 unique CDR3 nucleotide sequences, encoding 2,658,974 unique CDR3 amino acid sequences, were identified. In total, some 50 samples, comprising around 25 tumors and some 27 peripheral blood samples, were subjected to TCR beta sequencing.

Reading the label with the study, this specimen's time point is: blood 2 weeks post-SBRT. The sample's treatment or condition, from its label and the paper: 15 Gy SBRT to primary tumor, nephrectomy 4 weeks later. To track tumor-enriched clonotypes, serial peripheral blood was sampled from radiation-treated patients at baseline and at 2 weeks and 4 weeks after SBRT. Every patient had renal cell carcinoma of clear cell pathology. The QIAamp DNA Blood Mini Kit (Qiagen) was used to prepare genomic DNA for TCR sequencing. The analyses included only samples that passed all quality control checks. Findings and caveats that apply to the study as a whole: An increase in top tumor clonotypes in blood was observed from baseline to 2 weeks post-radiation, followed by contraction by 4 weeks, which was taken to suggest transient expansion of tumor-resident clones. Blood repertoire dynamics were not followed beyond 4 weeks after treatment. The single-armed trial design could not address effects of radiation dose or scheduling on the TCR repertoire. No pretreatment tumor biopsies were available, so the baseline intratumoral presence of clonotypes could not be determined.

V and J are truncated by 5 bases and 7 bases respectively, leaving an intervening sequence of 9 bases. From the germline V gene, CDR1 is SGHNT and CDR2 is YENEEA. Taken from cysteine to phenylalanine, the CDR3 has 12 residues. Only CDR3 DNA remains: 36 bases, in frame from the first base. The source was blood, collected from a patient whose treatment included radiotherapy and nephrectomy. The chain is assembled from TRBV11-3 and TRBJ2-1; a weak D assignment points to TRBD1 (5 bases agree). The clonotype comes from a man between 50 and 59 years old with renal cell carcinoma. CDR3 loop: CASSTGPNEQFF. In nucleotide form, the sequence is TGTGCCAGCAGCACAGGACCGAATGAGCAGTTCTTC.